This is a list of T cell receptor beta chains from one sample in a study of CD8 T cells in Susac syndrome. TCRdb recomputed calls from the immunoSEQ multiplex PCR reads with MiXCR, one row per CDR3 protein. Altogether 150,000 to 180,000 distinct CDR3 sequences are present, approximately 96% being singletons, with the ten largest covering roughly 0.2%. Sequencing was carried out using CD8+ T cells from PBMCs. The receptor source for this set is a human donor with multiple sclerosis. CDR3s include the opening cysteine and the closing phenylalanine or tryptophan. D genes are given only for firm matches. Not all rows give a size; the values are once, few, many and, for expanded clones, a class.

TRBV23-1	TRBJ2-1	.	.	TGCGCCGGAGGAAGGGGCAATGCCAATGAGCAGTTCTTC	CAGGRGNANEQFF
TRBV3-1	TRBJ1-1	TRBD1	.	TGTGCCAGCAGCCAACGTATCAGGGGGCTTAACACTGAAGCTTTCTTT	CASSQRIRGLNTEAFF
TRBV20-1	TRBJ2-7	TRBD1	.	TGCAGTGCAGGGGACAGAAACTCCTACGAGCAGTACTTC	CSAGDRNSYEQYF
TRBV12-5	TRBJ2-1	TRBD1	.	TGTGCTAGTGGTTGGACAGGCGACAATGAGCAGTTCTTC	CASGWTGDNEQFF
TRBV23-1	TRBJ2-1	.	.	TGCGCCAGCAACGGGGTCCCCGCGATACCCCGCTATGAGCAGTTCTTC	CASNGVPAIPRYEQFF
TRBV20-1	TRBJ1-6	TRBD1	once	TGCAGTGCTAGAGATGATGGACAGGGACACTATAATTCACCCCTCCACTTT	CSARDDGQGHYNSPLHF
TRBV5-1	TRBJ2-7	.	once	TGCGCCAGCAGCTTGTACAGGGCCGCAAACGAGCAGTACTTC	CASSLYRAANEQYF
TRBV3-1	TRBJ2-1	TRBD2	.	TGTGCCAGCAGCCAAGTACCCGCTCTCAGCGGGGGGGCTAGTGAGCAGTTCTTC	CASSQVPALSGGASEQFF
TRBV7-2	TRBJ2-1	TRBD2	.	TGTGCCAGCAGCCACGCGGGGGGGGCGGGCAATGAGCAGTTCTTC	CASSHAGGAGNEQFF
TRBV6-2/TRBV6-3	TRBJ2-1	TRBD2	.	TGTGCCAGCAGTTTAACGGGGGGAGAGCAGTTCTTC	CASSLTGGEQFF
TRBV3-1	TRBJ2-3	TRBD2	.	TGTGCCAGCAGCCAAGAAGGGCGGGGGGGCTTGACAGATACGCAGTATTTT	CASSQEGRGGLTDTQYF
TRBV3-1	TRBJ2-1	TRBD2	.	TGTGCCAGCAGCCAGATAGGCGGGGGACTCTACAATGAGCAGTTCTTC	CASSQIGGGLYNEQFF
TRBV15	TRBJ2-3	.	.	TGTGCCACCAGCAGGGGGGCAGCGACAGATACGCAGTATTTT	CATSRGAATDTQYF
TRBV6-2/TRBV6-3	TRBJ2-4	.	.	TGTGCCAGCGGCGGACAGCGACTAGCCAAAAACATTCAGTACTTC	CASGGQRLAKNIQYF
TRBV20-1	TRBJ2-1	TRBD2	.	TGCAGTGCTAGGAACCCACGGTGGCGGGGGGGCATCAATGAGCAGTTCTTC	CSARNPRWRGGINEQFF
TRBV27	TRBJ2-7	.	.	TGTGCCAGCAAAGGCGCAAAGGGTAATTTCTACGAGCAGTACTTC	CASKGAKGNFYEQYF
TRBV4-3	TRBJ1-6	.	once	TGCGCCAGCAGCCAAGATAACAGGCCCTCGGGGACACCCCTCCACTTT	CASSQDNRPSGTPLHF
TRBV20-1	TRBJ1-1	.	.	TGCAGTGCTAGAGATCCTCAATCGGCTGTAGTTACTGAAGCTTTCTTT	CSARDPQSAVVTEAFF
TRBV7-2	TRBJ1-2	.	.	TGTGCCAGCAGCTTACCTACTCGGGACATCCGAAACTATGGCTACACCTTC	CASSLPTRDIRNYGYTF
TRBV27	TRBJ2-7	TRBD1	.	TGTGCCAGCGGGGACAGAACCTACGAGCAGTACTTC	CASGDRTYEQYF